This is a list of T cell receptor beta chains from one sample in a study of CD8+ T cells in alopecia areata. Here immunoSEQ multiplex PCR was the method, and the copy in TCRdb shows in-frame clones only, minus some. Among some 100,000 clones listed, approximately 38% were seen once. Sequencing was performed on CD4+ T cells sorted from blood. The receptors were gathered from a human donor with alopecia areata. Both conserved end residues are part of each CDR3. The order of the fields is J gene, V gene, D gene, CDR3 protein. The D gene is left open where the match is weak.

j_gene: TRBJ2-1; v_gene: TRBV6-6; d_gene: NA; CDR3aa: CASRSRRQDSYNEQFF
j_gene: TRBJ1-1; v_gene: TRBV14; d_gene: NA; CDR3aa: CASSRQENTEAFF
j_gene: TRBJ2-3; v_gene: TRBV29-1; d_gene: NA; CDR3aa: CSASGTRTWDTQYF
j_gene: TRBJ2-5; v_gene: TRBV28; d_gene: NA; CDR3aa: CASSTTGSRGTQYF
j_gene: TRBJ1-4; v_gene: TRBV29-1; d_gene: NA; CDR3aa: CSVAAGSANEKLFF
j_gene: TRBJ2-7; v_gene: TRBV7-9; d_gene: NA; CDR3aa: CASSSKGPYEQYF
j_gene: TRBJ2-3; v_gene: TRBV30; d_gene: NA; CDR3aa: CAWALGGADTQYF
j_gene: TRBJ1-2; v_gene: TRBV6-5; d_gene: NA; CDR3aa: CASSLTGQNYGYTF
j_gene: TRBJ2-7; v_gene: TRBV30; d_gene: NA; CDR3aa: CAWSKGVYEQYF
j_gene: TRBJ2-7; v_gene: TRBV5-1; d_gene: NA; CDR3aa: CASSHQTRGVYEQYF
j_gene: TRBJ2-3; v_gene: TRBV29-1; d_gene: NA; CDR3aa: CSVEGSTDTQYF
j_gene: TRBJ2-2; v_gene: TRBV27; d_gene: NA; CDR3aa: CASSSELFF
j_gene: TRBJ1-2; v_gene: TRBV7-2; d_gene: NA; CDR3aa: CASSLAPLDSLNYGYTF
j_gene: TRBJ2-4; v_gene: TRBV30; d_gene: TRBD1; CDR3aa: CAWSVQGVCYF
j_gene: TRBJ1-1; v_gene: TRBV29-1; d_gene: TRBD1; CDR3aa: CSVEPGQASQAFF
j_gene: TRBJ2-2; v_gene: TRBV7-2; d_gene: TRBD2; CDR3aa: CASSLVGLSAVTGELFF
j_gene: TRBJ2-7; v_gene: TRBV7-2; d_gene: TRBD2; CDR3aa: CASSYNSGPVYEQYF
j_gene: TRBJ1-1; v_gene: TRBV5-1; d_gene: NA; CDR3aa: CASSLTANTEAFF
j_gene: TRBJ1-3; v_gene: TRBV7-2; d_gene: NA; CDR3aa: CASSLSGGNTIYF
j_gene: TRBJ2-1; v_gene: TRBV7-2; d_gene: NA; CDR3aa: CASSRINYNEQFF
j_gene: TRBJ2-1; v_gene: TRBV7-3; d_gene: NA; CDR3aa: CASSLRQGSSYNEQFF
j_gene: TRBJ1-1; v_gene: TRBV7-9; d_gene: NA; CDR3aa: CASSLTGNTEAFF